The 30 T cell receptor beta chains listed next were all sequenced from one sample in a study of cytomegalovirus exposure and HLA in healthy donors. The PCR was carried out with 60 Vbeta primers and 13 Jbeta primers. Repertoires were generated with immunoSEQ multiplex PCR, while TCRdb's copy carries only in-frame clones and drops some. Of 140,000 to 150,000 clones listed, approximately 80% are singletons. Sequencing was done on a sample of PBMCs. Receptors originate from a woman aged 60-70 years in good health and CMV-seropositive.

V usage is TRBV7-3 and J usage is TRBJ2-3, with 7 bases aligning to TRBD2. The CDR3 consists of 15 residues. Germline V gene sequence: CDR1 SGHTA, CDR2 FQGTGA. Trimming cost V 8 bases and J 1 base; bases outside gene matches: 9. The CDR3 DNA reads as TGTGCCAGCCGCCCTGGGGAGGGTGGCACAGATACGCAGTATTTT. It encodes CASRPGEGGTDTQYF.

This rearrangement joins TRBV14 to TRBJ1-2, with 8 positions matching TRBD1. Per the germline V gene, CDR1 is SGHDN and CDR2 is FVKESK. V lost 5 bases, J lost 8 bases, and 10 bases stayed unmatched. The CDR3 runs to 14 residues. The chain's CDR3 is CASSLQGVSWGYTF. CDR3 nucleotides: TGTGCCAGCAGCTTACAGGGGGTGTCCTGGGGCTACACCTTC.

A few counts support this clone. The chain recombines TRBV7-2 with TRBJ2-7; 14 bases line up with TRBD2. Looked up from germline, CDR1 is SGHTA and CDR2 is FQGNSA. The CDR3 covers 15 residues. Unmatched junction bases numbered 6, after V lost 5 bases and J lost 6 bases. The CDR3: CASSPGTSGSGEQYF. CDR3 coding DNA: TGTGCCAGCAGCCCCGGGACTAGCGGGAGCGGCGAGCAGTACTTC.

This chain joins TRBV29-1 and TRBJ2-7; D is perhaps TRBD1 (6 bases). The CDR3 extends over 13 amino acids. Germline assignment: CDR1 SQVTM and CDR2 ANQGSEA. The V gene lost 7 bases and the J gene lost 7 bases, with 20 bases spanning the gap. The CDR3 coding sequence is TGCAGCGCTTTGTCACAGGGTATAAGGGAGCAGTACTTC. It is translated as CSALSQGIREQYF.

V usage is TRBV4-2 and J usage is TRBJ1-3; D might be TRBD1 (6 bases). Germline CDR1 LGHNA, CDR2 YNFKEQ. This CDR3 spans 15 amino acids. V was clipped by 0 bases and J by 1 base, with 7 bases between them. CDR3 nucleotides: TGTGCCAGCAGCCAAGAGGACAGATCTGGAAACACCATATATTTT. Its protein is CASSQEDRSGNTIYF.

The chain couples TRBV18 to TRBJ1-1; TRBD1 matches at 7 bases. CDR1 KGHSH and CDR2 LQKENI come from the germline V gene. This CDR3 has 16 amino acids. J was trimmed by 6 bases and V by 2 bases; bases with no gene match: 12. This CDR3 reads CASSPYMGTDSAEAFF. DNA of the CDR3: TGTGCCAGCTCACCATACATGGGGACAGATTCAGCTGAAGCTTTCTTT.

The chain employs TRBV4-3 and TRBJ1-1; no definite D call. V was pared by 1 base and J by 4 bases, with 16 bases between. The V gene's germline CDR1 is LGHNA and CDR2 YSLEER. The CDR3 length is 16 residues. The CDR3 DNA sequence: TGCGCCAGCAGCCAAGTTTGGCAGGCCTCCTCCACTGAAGCTTTCTTT. This sequence encodes CASSQVWQASSTEAFF.

The CDR3 spells CASSLGHNQPQHF. DNA of the CDR3: TGTGCCAGCAGCTTGGGACACAATCAGCCCCAGCATTTT. The rearrangement links TRBV5-4 to TRBJ1-5, with D uncertain. Germline V lookup: CDR1 SGHNT, CDR2 YYREEE (reference sequence). This CDR3 has 13 amino acids. Trimming left V 0 bases short and J 3 bases short, with 4 bases between.

The chain joins TRBV30 to TRBJ2-2, with a weak D call TRBD1 (6 bases). CDR1 GTSNPN and CDR2 SVGIG come from the germline V gene (reference sequence). Deletions cut 3 bases from V and 3 bases from J, with 14 bases between. This CDR3 region has 15 residues. CDR3 coding DNA: TGTGCCTGGAGACAGGGATCCTCCCACACCGGGGAGCTGTTTTTT. It specifies CAWRQGSSHTGELFF.

This clone was seen once. The chain links TRBV10-3 to TRBJ1-5, with D possibly TRBD1 on 5 matching bases. V lost 8 bases and J 1 base, leaving 12 bases between the germline ends. The CDR3 covers 14 residues. Germline values: CDR1 ENHRY, CDR2 SYGVKD. CDR3 nucleotide sequence: TGTGCCATCGGGGGAGGAATAAGCAATCAGCCCCAGCATTTT. This encodes CAIGGGISNQPQHF.

The rearrangement joins TRBV5-5 to TRBJ2-7, with 11 bases that match TRBD1. CDR1 SGHKS and CDR2 YYEKEE come from the germline V gene (reference sequence). CDR3 length: 14 residues. J lost 6 bases, V lost 4 bases, and 6 bases had no gene match. CDR3 DNA sequence: TGTGCCAGCAGCACCTGGACAGGGGGCCCCGAGCAGTACTTC. Protein product: CASSTWTGGPEQYF.

The chain is built from TRBV7-8 and TRBJ1-5; no clear D. Germline-derived CDR1 and CDR2 are SGHVS and FQNEAQ. The CDR3 length is 15 residues. V lost 0 bases, J lost 10 bases, and 16 bases lay in between. For the CDR3, the DNA is TGTGCCAGCAGCTTAGCGCAGACTGAGACGGGTCCCCAGCATTTT. It is translated as CASSLAQTETGPQHF.

The chain recombines TRBV5-1 with TRBJ2-6; D uncertain. With 0 bases removed from V and 1 base from J, the gap between germline ends came to 5 bases. The CDR3 has 15 amino acids. Germline V gene data show CDR1 as SGHRS and CDR2 as YFSETQ. CDR3 sequence: CASSLVESGANVLTF. For the CDR3, the DNA is TGCGCCAGCAGCTTGGTTGAGTCTGGGGCCAACGTCCTGACTTTC.

The chain joins TRBV18 to TRBJ1-1; D is unclear. Germline V gene lookup returns CDR1 KGHSH and CDR2 LQKENI. V was clipped by 2 bases and J by 1 base, with 11 bases between them. The CDR3 totals 15 residues. In nucleotides, the CDR3 is TGTGCCAGCTCACCAAGAGGTGAACAGAACACTGAAGCTTTCTTT. Residues: CASSPRGEQNTEAFF.

This chain uses TRBV10-1 with TRBJ1-4; TRBD1 is a possible D gene (5 bases). Trimming took 5 bases from V and 10 from J, leaving 8 bases between them. CDR3 length: 11 amino acids. Germline values: CDR1 WNHNN, CDR2 SYGVQD (reference sequence). DNA for the CDR3: TGCGCCAGCAGTCAAAGGGGAAAACTGTTTTTT. Encoded protein: CASSQRGKLFF.

The chain combines TRBV5-4 with TRBJ2-1, with D possibly TRBD2 on 5 matching bases. The CDR3 totals 13 residues. Germline V gene sequence: CDR1 SGHNT, CDR2 YYREEE (reference sequence). V was pared by 1 base and J by 6 bases, with 8 bases between. The CDR3 sequence is CASSLWETNEQFF. The CDR3 DNA is TGTGCCAGCAGCTTGTGGGAGACCAATGAGCAGTTCTTC.

The J gene is TRBJ1-3, the V gene TRBV19, with D tentatively TRBD1 (5 bases). V was shortened by 3 bases and J by 6 bases, with 9 bases between the two germline ends. Per the germline V gene, CDR1 is LNHDA and CDR2 is SQIVND (reference sequence). The CDR3 extends over 13 amino acids. CDR3 nucleotides: TGTGCCAGTAGTATCCGACAGCAAAACACCATATATTTT. This encodes CASSIRQQNTIYF.

The chain employs TRBV10-1 and TRBJ2-3; the match to TRBD2 covers 13 bases. Trimming took 0 bases from V and 2 from J; bases not matched to a gene: 5. Germline CDR1 WNHNN, CDR2 SYGVQD (reference sequence). There are 18 residues in the CDR3. The CDR3 sequence is CASSESDGTSGTTDTQYF. The DNA for the CDR3 is TGCGCCAGCAGTGAGTCAGATGGGACTAGCGGGACCACAGATACGCAGTATTTT.

V is TRBV29-1 and J is TRBJ2-3; D not resolved. From germline, CDR1 is SQVTM and CDR2 ANQGSEA. The CDR3 spans 13 residues. Trimming pared 4 bases from V and 5 bases from J, leaving 13 bases between. As DNA, the CDR3 is TGCAGCGTTGCGCACTTCACCGTAGATACGCAGTATTTT. The encoded protein is CSVAHFTVDTQYF.

A single count supports this clone. The rearrangement uses TRBV9 and TRBJ1-5; 9 bases line up with TRBD1. This CDR3 is built from 15 residues. Germline V gene sequence: CDR1 SGDLS, CDR2 YYNGEE. Losses at the gene ends were 4 bases for V and 5 bases for J; bases not matched to a gene: 7. This CDR3 reads CASSRTGGGDQPQHF. The CDR3, as DNA: TGTGCCAGCAGCCGCACAGGGGGCGGGGATCAGCCCCAGCATTTT.

The chain carries TRBV5-4 and TRBJ2-7; 9 positions match TRBD2. Unmatched junction bases numbered 8, after V lost 0 bases and J lost 4 bases. Per germline, CDR1 SGHNT and CDR2 YYREEE (reference sequence). The CDR3 is 16 amino acids. Here the CDR3 reads CASSLDSGSATYEQYF. The CDR3 DNA reads TGTGCCAGCAGCTTGGATAGCGGGAGTGCTACTTACGAGCAGTACTTC.

The rearrangement links TRBV6-6 to TRBJ2-1; the match to TRBD1 covers 7 bases. CDR1 MNHNY and CDR2 SVGAGI come from the germline V gene (reference sequence). The length of the CDR3 is 13 residues. The V gene end was trimmed by 2 bases and the J gene end by 12 bases; junction bases not matched to a gene: 7. The DNA for the CDR3 is TGTGCCAGCAGTTACCCGGACAGGCTTTGGCAGTTCTTC. Amino acids: CASSYPDRLWQFF.

This rearrangement joins TRBV19 to TRBJ1-2; TRBD1 aligns across 10 bases. Per the germline V gene, CDR1 is LNHDA and CDR2 is SQIVND (reference sequence). V gave up 4 bases and J gave up 8 bases; unmatched junction bases: 4. The CDR3 sequence is 13 residues long. This CDR3 is CASSRGQGFGYTF. The CDR3 nucleotides read TGTGCCAGTAGTAGGGGACAGGGGTTCGGCTACACCTTC.

This chain connects TRBV2 to TRBJ2-5, with D possibly matching TRBD2 (6 bases). Germline-derived CDR1 and CDR2 are SNHLY and FYNNEI. The CDR3 runs to 15 residues. With 5 bases removed from V and 5 bases from J, the gap between germline ends came to 18 bases. CDR3 coding DNA: TGTGCCAGCAGTCGTGGGTTAGGCGCGGGGGAGACCCAGTACTTC. This gives the protein CASSRGLGAGETQYF.

This clone was detected only once. The chain combines TRBV30 with TRBJ1-3, with D tentatively TRBD1 (6 bases). V dropped 0 bases and J dropped 1 base, with 7 bases sitting between them. This CDR3 comprises 14 residues. The V gene's germline CDR1 is GTSNPN and CDR2 SVGIG (reference sequence). CDR3 sequence reads: CAWSVTGSGNTIYF. The CDR3 DNA is TGTGCCTGGAGTGTTACAGGGTCTGGAAACACCATATATTTT.

Only a few counts were recorded for this clone. The chain recombines TRBV10-3 with TRBJ2-3; D remains ambiguous. The CDR3 totals 13 residues. Trimming stripped 8 bases from V and 2 bases from J, with 11 bases between. Germline V lookup: CDR1 ENHRY, CDR2 SYGVKD. The CDR3 loop reads CAIYNPPTDTQYF. Here the CDR3 DNA reads TGTGCCATCTACAACCCCCCCACAGATACGCAGTATTTT.

The chain recombines TRBV5-1 with TRBJ1-1, with 7 positions matching TRBD1. The J segment lost 4 bases and the V segment lost 0 bases, leaving 6 bases of the junction unmatched. The germline V gene encodes CDR1 SGHRS and CDR2 YFSETQ. CDR3 length equals 15 residues. The CDR3 protein is CASSLEGGSGTEAFF. DNA for the CDR3: TGCGCCAGCAGCTTGGAAGGGGGCAGCGGCACTGAAGCTTTCTTT.

The gene calls are TRBV29-1 and TRBJ1-1; maybe TRBD1 (6 bases). This CDR3 region has 14 residues. The germline CDR1 and CDR2 sequences are SQVTM and ANQGSEA. Trimming left V 2 bases short and J 6 bases short, with 16 bases between. The CDR3 sequence: CSVEMSPGDAEAFF. The CDR3 nucleotides are TGCAGCGTTGAAATGTCCCCAGGGGACGCTGAAGCTTTCTTT. The whole variable domain, filled in from reference TRBV29-1 and TRBJ1-1, reads SAVISQKPSRDICQRGTSLTIQCQVDSQVTMMFWYRQQPGQSLTLIATANQGSEATYESGFVIDKFPISRPNLTFSTLTVSNMSPEDSSIYLCSVEMSPGDAEAFFGQGTRLTVV.

The rearrangement joins TRBV18 to TRBJ2-3; possible D gene TRBD2, 6 bases. The CDR3 runs to 17 residues. V gave up 3 bases and J gave up 1 base, with 17 bases separating them. Germline CDR1 and CDR2: KGHSH and LQKENI. CDR3 loop: CASSPEGRSSGTDTQYF. CDR3 DNA sequence: TGTGCCAGCTCACCGGAGGGGAGGTCCTCTGGCACAGATACGCAGTATTTT.

V is TRBV5-1 and J is TRBJ1-3; TRBD1 is a possible D gene (6 bases). The length of the CDR3 is 15 residues. The V gene lost 0 bases and the J gene lost 0 bases, with 7 bases spanning the gap. Germline lookup yields CDR1 SGHRS and CDR2 YFSETQ. CDR3 region: CASSLAGASGNTIYF. CDR3 nucleotides: TGCGCCAGCAGCTTGGCAGGGGCCTCTGGAAACACCATATATTTT.